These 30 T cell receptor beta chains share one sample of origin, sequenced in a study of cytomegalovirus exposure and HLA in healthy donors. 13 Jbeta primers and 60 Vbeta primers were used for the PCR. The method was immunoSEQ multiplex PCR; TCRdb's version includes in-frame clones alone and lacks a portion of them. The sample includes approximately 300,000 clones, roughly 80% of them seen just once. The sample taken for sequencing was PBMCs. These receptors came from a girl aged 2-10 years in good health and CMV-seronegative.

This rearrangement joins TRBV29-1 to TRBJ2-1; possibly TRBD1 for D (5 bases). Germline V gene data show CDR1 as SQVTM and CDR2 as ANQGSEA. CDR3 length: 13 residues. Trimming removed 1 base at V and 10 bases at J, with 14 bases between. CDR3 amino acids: CSVEVANWGEQFF. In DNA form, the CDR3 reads TGCAGCGTTGAAGTTGCAAATTGGGGCGAGCAGTTCTTC.

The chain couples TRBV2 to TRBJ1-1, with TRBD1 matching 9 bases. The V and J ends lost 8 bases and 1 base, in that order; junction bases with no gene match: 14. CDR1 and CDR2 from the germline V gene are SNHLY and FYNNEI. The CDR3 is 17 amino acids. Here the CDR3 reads CASLRLWDRASNTEAFF. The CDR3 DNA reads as TGTGCCAGCCTCCGCCTATGGGACAGGGCCTCGAACACTGAAGCTTTCTTT.

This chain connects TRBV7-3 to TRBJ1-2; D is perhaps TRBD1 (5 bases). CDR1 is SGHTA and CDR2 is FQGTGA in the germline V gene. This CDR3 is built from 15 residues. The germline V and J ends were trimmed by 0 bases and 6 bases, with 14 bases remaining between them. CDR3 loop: CASSLTSRGGNGYTF. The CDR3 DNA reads TGTGCCAGCAGCTTAACGAGTAGGGGAGGAAATGGCTACACCTTC. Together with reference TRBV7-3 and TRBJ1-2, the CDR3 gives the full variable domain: GAGVSQTPSNKVTEKGKYVELRCDPISGHTALYWYRQSLGQGPEFLIYFQGTGAADDSGLPNDRFFAVRPEGSVSTLKIQRTERGDSAVYLCASSLTSRGGNGYTFGSGTRLTVV.

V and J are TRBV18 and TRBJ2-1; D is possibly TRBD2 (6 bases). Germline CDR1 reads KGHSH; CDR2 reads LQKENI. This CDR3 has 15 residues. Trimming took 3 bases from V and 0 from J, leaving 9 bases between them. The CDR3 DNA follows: TGTGCCAGCTCACCTAGGAGGGCCTCCTACAATGAGCAGTTCTTC. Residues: CASSPRRASYNEQFF.

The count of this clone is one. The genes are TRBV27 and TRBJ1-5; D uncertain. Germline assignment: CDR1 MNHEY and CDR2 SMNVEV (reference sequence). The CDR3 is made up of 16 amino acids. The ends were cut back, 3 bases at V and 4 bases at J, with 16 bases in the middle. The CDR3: CASSFLPGRGNQPQHF. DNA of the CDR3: TGTGCCAGCAGTTTTCTACCGGGGAGAGGGAATCAGCCCCAGCATTTT.

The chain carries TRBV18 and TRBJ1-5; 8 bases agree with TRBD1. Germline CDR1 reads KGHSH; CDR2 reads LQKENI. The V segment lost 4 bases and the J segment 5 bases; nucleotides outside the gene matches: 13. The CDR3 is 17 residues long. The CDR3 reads CASSRSVGQGSDQPQHF. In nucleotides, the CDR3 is TGTGCCAGCTCACGAAGCGTTGGACAGGGAAGCGATCAGCCCCAGCATTTT.

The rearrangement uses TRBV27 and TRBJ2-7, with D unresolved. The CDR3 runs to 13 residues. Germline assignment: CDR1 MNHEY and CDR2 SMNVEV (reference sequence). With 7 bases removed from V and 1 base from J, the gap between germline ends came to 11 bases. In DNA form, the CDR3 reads TGTGCCAGCACGGGTAACGGTTCCTACGAGCAGTACTTC. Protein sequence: CASTGNGSYEQYF.

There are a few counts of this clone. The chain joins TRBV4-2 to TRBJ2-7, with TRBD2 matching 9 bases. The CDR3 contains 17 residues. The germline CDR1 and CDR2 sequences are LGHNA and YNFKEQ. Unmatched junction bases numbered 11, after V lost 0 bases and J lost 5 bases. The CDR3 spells CASSQDLGLAGKNEQYF. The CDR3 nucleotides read TGTGCCAGCAGCCAAGATTTAGGGCTAGCGGGAAAAAACGAGCAGTACTTC.

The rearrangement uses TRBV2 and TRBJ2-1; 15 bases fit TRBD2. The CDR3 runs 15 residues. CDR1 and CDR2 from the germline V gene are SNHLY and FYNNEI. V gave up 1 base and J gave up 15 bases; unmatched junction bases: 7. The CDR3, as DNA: TGTGCCAGCAGTGAAGGGACTAGCGGGAGGGCGGCCCGGTTCTTC. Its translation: CASSEGTSGRAARFF.

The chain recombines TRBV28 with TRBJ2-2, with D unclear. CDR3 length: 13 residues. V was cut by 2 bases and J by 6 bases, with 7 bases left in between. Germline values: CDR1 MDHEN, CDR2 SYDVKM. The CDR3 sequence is CASSLEVSGELFF. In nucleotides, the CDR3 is TGTGCCAGCAGTTTAGAGGTATCCGGGGAGCTGTTTTTT.

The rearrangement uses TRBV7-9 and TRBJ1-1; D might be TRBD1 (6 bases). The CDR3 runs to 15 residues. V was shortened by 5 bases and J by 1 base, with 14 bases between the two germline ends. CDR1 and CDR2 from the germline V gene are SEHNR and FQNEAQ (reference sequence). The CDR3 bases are TGTGCCAGCAGCCTTTACAGGGCTCCGAACACTGAAGCTTTCTTT. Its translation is CASSLYRAPNTEAFF.

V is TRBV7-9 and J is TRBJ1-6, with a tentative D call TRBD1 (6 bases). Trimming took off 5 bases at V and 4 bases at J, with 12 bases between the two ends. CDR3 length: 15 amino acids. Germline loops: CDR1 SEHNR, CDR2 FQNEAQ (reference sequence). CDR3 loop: CASSPRTAYNSPLHF. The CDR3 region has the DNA TGTGCCAGCAGCCCCCGGACAGCTTATAATTCACCCCTCCACTTT.

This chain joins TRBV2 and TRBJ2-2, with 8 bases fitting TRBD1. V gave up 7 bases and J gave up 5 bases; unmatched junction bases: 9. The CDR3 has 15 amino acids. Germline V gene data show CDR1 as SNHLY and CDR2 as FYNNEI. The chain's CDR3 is CASTQDRVSTGELFF. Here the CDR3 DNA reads TGTGCCAGCACCCAGGACAGGGTCAGTACCGGGGAGCTGTTTTTT.

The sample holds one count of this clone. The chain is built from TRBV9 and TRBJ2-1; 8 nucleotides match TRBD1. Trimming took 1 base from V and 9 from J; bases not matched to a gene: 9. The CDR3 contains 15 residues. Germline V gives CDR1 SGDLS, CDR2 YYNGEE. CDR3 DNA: TGTGCCAGCAGCGTATGGTGGACAGGGCAGCGTGAGCAGTTCTTC. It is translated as CASSVWWTGQREQFF.

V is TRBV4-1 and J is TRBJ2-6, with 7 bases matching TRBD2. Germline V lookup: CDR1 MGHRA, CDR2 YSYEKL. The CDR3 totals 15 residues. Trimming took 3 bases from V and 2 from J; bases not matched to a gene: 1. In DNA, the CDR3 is TGCGCCAGCAGCCAGGGGGGGGCTGGGGCCAACGTCCTGACTTTC. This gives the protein CASSQGGAGANVLTF.

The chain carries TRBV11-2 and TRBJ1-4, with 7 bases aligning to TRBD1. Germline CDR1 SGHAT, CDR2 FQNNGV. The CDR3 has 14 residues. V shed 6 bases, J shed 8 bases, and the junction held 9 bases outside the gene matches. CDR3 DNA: TGTGCCAGCAGAAACAGGGGTGTCGGCGAAAAACTGTTTTTT. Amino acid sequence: CASRNRGVGEKLFF.

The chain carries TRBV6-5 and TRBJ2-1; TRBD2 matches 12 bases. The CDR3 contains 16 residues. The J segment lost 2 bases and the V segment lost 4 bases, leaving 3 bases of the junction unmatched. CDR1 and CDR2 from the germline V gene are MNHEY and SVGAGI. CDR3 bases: TGTGCCAGCAGTTCTAGCGGGAGGGCCCCCTACAATGAGCAGTTCTTC. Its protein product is CASSSSGRAPYNEQFF.

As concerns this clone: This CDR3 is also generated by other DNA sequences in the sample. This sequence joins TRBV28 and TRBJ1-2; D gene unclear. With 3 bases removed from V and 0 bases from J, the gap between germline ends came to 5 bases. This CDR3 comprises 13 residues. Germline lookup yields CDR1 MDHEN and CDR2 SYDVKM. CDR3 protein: CASSFGANYGYTF. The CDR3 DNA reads TGTGCCAGCAGTTTTGGAGCTAACTATGGCTACACCTTC.

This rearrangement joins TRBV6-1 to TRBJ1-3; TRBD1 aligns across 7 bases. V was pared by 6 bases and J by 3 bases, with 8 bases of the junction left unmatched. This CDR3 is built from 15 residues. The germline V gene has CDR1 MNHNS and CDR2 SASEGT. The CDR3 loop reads CASSHPRDSGNTIYF. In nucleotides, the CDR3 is TGTGCCAGCAGCCACCCCCGGGACAGTGGAAACACCATATATTTT.

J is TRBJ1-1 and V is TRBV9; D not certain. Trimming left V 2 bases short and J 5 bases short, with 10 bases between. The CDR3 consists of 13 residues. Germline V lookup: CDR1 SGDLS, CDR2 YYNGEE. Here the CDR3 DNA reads TGTGCCAGCAGCGTTAGAGGAGGGACTGAAGCTTTCTTT. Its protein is CASSVRGGTEAFF.

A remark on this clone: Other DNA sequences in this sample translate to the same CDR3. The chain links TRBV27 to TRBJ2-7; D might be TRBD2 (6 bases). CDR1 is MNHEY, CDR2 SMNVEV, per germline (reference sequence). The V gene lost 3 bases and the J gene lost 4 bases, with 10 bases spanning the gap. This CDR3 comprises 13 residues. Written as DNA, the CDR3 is TGTGCCAGCAGTTTGGGTAGCGGATACGAGCAGTACTTC. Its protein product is CASSLGSGYEQYF.

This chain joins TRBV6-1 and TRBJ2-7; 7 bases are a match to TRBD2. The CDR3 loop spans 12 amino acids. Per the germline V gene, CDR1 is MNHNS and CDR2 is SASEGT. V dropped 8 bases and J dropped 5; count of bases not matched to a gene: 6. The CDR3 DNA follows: TGTGCCAGCCCGGGGGGTTTCCACGAGCAGTACTTC. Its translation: CASPGGFHEQYF.

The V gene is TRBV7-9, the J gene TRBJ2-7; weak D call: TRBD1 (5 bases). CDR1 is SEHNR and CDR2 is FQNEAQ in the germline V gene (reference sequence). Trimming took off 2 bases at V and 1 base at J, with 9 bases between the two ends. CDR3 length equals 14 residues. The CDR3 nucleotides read TGTGCCAGCAGCTTACAGGGCAATTCCTACGAGCAGTACTTC. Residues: CASSLQGNSYEQYF.

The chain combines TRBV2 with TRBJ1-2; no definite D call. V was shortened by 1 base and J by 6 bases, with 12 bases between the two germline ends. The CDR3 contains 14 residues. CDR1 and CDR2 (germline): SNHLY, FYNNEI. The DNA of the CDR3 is TGTGCCAGCAGTGAAGGAGGGCCTGGGAATGGCTACACCTTC. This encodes CASSEGGPGNGYTF.

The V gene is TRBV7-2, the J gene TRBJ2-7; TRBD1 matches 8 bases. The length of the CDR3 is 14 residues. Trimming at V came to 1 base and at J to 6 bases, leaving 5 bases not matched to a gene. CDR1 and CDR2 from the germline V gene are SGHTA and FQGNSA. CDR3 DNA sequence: TGTGCCAGCAGCTTAGTCAGGGGGCGCACCGAGCAGTACTTC. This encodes CASSLVRGRTEQYF.

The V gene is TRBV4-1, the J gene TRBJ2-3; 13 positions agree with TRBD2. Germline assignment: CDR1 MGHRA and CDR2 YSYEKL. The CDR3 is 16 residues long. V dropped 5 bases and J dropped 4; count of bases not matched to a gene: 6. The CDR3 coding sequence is TGCGCCAGCAGCACTCGGACTAGCGGGGGCTCAGATACGCAGTATTTT. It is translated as CASSTRTSGGSDTQYF.

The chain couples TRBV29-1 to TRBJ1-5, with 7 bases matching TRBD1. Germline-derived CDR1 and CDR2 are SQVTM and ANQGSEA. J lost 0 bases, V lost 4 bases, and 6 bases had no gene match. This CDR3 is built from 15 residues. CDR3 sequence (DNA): TGCAGCGTTGGATCCGGGACAGATAGCAATCAGCCCCAGCATTTT. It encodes CSVGSGTDSNQPQHF.

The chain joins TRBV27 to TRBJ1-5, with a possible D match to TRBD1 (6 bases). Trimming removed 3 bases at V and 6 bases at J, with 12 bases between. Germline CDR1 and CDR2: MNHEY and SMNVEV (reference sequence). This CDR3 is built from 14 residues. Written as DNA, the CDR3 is TGTGCCAGCAGTTTGGCGGCAGGGGTTCAGCCCCAGCATTTT. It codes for CASSLAAGVQPQHF.

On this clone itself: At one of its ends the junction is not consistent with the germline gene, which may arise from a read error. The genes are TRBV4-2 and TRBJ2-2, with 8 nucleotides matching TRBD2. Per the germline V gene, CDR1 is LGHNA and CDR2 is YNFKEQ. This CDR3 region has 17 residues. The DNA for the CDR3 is TGTGCCAGCAGCCACCGACCCCCTAGCGGGCCCACCGGAGAGCTGTTTTTT. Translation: CASSHRPPSGPTGELFF.

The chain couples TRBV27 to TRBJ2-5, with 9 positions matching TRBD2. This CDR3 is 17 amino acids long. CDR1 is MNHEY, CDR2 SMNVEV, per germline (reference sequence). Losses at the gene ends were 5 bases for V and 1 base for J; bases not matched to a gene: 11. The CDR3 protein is CASSNLGAGGSQETQYF. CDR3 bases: TGTGCCAGCAGTAACCTCGGAGCGGGGGGTTCCCAAGAGACCCAGTACTTC.